This passage covers 25 T cell receptor beta chains from one sample sequenced in a study of T cells after yellow fever vaccination (dated by TCRdb to about 2019). Reading the label with the study, this specimen's treatment or condition is: live attenuated yellow fever vaccine strain. The library was obtained by 5' RACE. Sequencing was carried out with an Illumina HiSeq 2500. TCRdb passed the public sequencing reads through fastp at Q25 and MiXCR, retaining productive beta sequences. CDR3 protein sequences are deduplicated, and each keeps its most common genes and DNA. Across this sample there are some 120,000 distinct CDR3 sequences, with more than 6% seen only once. Around 2.6% of the sample rests with the top ten. The sequencing used CD4+ T cells sorted from PBMCs, collected 10 to 11 days after the first yellow fever vaccination. The receptors derive from a man aged 18 to 29 who received the YFV17D yellow fever vaccine.

This clonotype appeared many times. This chain uses TRBV5-1 with TRBJ2-2, with 7 positions matching TRBD2. The V and J ends lost 4 bases and 3 bases, in that order; junction bases with no gene match: 3. Per germline, CDR1 SGHRS and CDR2 YFSETQ. This CDR3 comprises 14 residues. CDR3 residues: CASSKTSDTGELFF. In DNA form, the CDR3 reads TGCGCCAGCAGCAAAACTAGCGACACCGGGGAGCTGTTTTTT.

This clonotype was counted ten times or more. For the CDR3, the DNA is TGTGCCAGCACCCGGGGAGGGCCGACCCAAGAGACCCAGTACTTC. Encoded protein: CASTRGGPTQETQYF. This chain links TRBV7-2 with TRBJ2-5; 7 bases are a match to TRBD2. Germline CDR1 and CDR2: SGHTA and FQGNSA. The CDR3 loop spans 15 amino acids. With 7 bases clipped from V and 1 base from J, the junction kept 9 bases outside the gene matches.

This clonotype was seen many times. The CDR3 sequence: CSASTQTGAYGYTF. CDR3 DNA: TGCAGTGCTTCCACCCAAACAGGGGCCTATGGCTACACCTTC. The rearrangement uses TRBV20-1 and TRBJ1-2, with 7 bases lining up with TRBD1. Trimming removed 5 bases from V and 4 bases from J; junction bases left unmatched: 10. CDR1 is DFQATT and CDR2 is SNEGSKA in the germline V gene (reference sequence). The CDR3 runs to 14 residues.

This clonotype was found many times. This chain joins TRBV10-3 and TRBJ2-7, with a possible D match to TRBD1 (7 bases). The CDR3 length is 16 residues. Trimming stripped 5 bases from V and 4 bases from J, with 21 bases between. Germline lookup yields CDR1 ENHRY and CDR2 SYGVKD. The CDR3 region is CAISRGTPEGAYEQYV. The CDR3 DNA sequence: TGTGCCATCAGTAGAGGGACCCCGGAGGGGGCGTACGAGCAGTACGTC.

This clonotype came up many times. The V call is TRBV9, the J call TRBJ2-1, with TRBD2 as a possible D gene (5 bases). Trimming cost V 2 bases and J 0 bases, with 21 bases left between them. Germline V lookup: CDR1 SGDLS, CDR2 YYNGEE. The CDR3 extends over 19 amino acids. CDR3 DNA: TGTGCCAGCAGCGTCCGTCCCGGGGTCCGGCCCAGCTCCTACAATGAGCAGTTCTTC. Amino acids: CASSVRPGVRPSSYNEQFF. Full variable domain (rest looked up from reference TRBV9 and TRBJ2-1): DSGVTQTPKHLITATGQRVTLRCSPRSGDLSVYWYQQSLDQGLQFLIQYYNGEERAKGNILERFSAQQFPDLHSELNLSSLELGDSALYFCASSVRPGVRPSSYNEQFFGPGTRLTVL.

This clonotype appeared many times. The chain couples TRBV28 to TRBJ1-6; no clear D gene. The length of the CDR3 is 12 residues. Germline lookup yields CDR1 MDHEN and CDR2 SYDVKM. Trimming left V 9 bases short and J 7 bases short, with 10 bases between. CDR3 loop: CASHAGNSPLHF. The CDR3 region has the DNA TGTGCCAGTCATGCTGGGAATTCACCCCTCCACTTT.

This clonotype was seen ten or more times. This rearrangement joins TRBV20-1 to TRBJ1-2; tentative D call: TRBD1 (6 bases). The CDR3 sequence is 13 residues long. Germline V gene sequence: CDR1 DFQATT, CDR2 SNEGSKA (reference sequence). V was trimmed by 6 bases and J by 8 bases, leaving 19 bases between them. CDR3 protein: CSAAKSDSLGYTF. DNA for the CDR3: TGCAGTGCCGCTAAGTCGGACAGCCTGGGCTACACCTTC.

This clonotype was recorded many times. The chain carries TRBV7-6 and TRBJ2-2, with TRBD1 matching over 10 bases. This CDR3 is 15 amino acids long. Germline V gene lookup returns CDR1 SGHVS and CDR2 FNYEAQ. Trimming removed 7 bases from V and 5 bases from J; junction bases left unmatched: 7. The CDR3 DNA sequence: TGTGCCAGCAACCTAGGACAGGGGGGGACCGGGGAGCTGTTTTTT. It codes for CASNLGQGGTGELFF.

This clonotype came up many times. V and J are TRBV11-1 and TRBJ2-6; TRBD2 agrees at 11 bases. The CDR3 runs 19 residues. Germline V lookup: CDR1 SGHAT, CDR2 FQDESV (reference sequence). V lost 3 bases to trimming and J lost 4 bases; unmatched junction nucleotides: 11. CDR3 loop: CASSFTLAGASSGANVLTF. The CDR3 nucleotides read TGTGCCAGCAGCTTCACACTAGCGGGGGCCTCCTCCGGGGCCAACGTCCTGACTTTC. Using reference TRBV11-1 and TRBJ2-6 for the parts outside the CDR3, the full variable domain is EAEVAQSPRYKITEKSQAVAFWCDPISGHATLYWYRQILGQGPELLVQFQDESVVDDSQLPKDRFSAERLKGVDSTLKIQPAELGDSAMYLCASSFTLAGASSGANVLTFGAGSRLTVL.

This clonotype came up many times. CDR3: CASSLTEATNEKLFF. The CDR3 bases are TGTGCCAGCAGTTTGACCGAAGCAACTAATGAAAAACTGTTTTTT. The V call is TRBV12-3 or TRBV12-4, the J call TRBJ1-4; D is uncertain. V was trimmed by 3 bases and J by 0 bases, leaving 8 bases between them. The CDR3 contains 15 residues.

The genes are TRBV12-3 or TRBV12-4 and TRBJ1-1, with 8 nucleotides matching TRBD1. The CDR3 spans 15 residues. V trimming: 5 bases; J trimming: 1 base; junction bases outside the gene matches: 6. CDR3 nucleotide sequence: TGTGCCAGCAGTAACCGGGACAGGACGAACACTGAAGCTTTCTTT. Protein product: CASSNRDRTNTEAFF.

To note about this clonotype: This could be a read error, since a much larger clone is one nucleotide away. Without the conserved terminal phenylalanine or tryptophan, this CDR3 likely stems from a read error. This chain uses TRBV24-1 with TRBJ1-2, with D hard to call. In germline, CDR1 is KGHDR, CDR2 SFDVKD. V was pared by 4 bases and J by 4 bases, with 6 bases between. This CDR3 region has 12 residues. CDR3 sequence (DNA): TGTGCCACCAGTGACCGAGGCTATGGCTACACCTTA. It codes for CATSDRGYGYTL.

This clonotype was detected many times. The genes are TRBV20-1 and TRBJ2-5; TRBD1 is a possible D gene (6 bases). This CDR3 is built from 13 residues. Trimming took off 6 bases at V and 3 bases at J, with 14 bases between the two ends. Germline loops: CDR1 DFQATT, CDR2 SNEGSKA (reference sequence). The CDR3 here is CSAPGQPEETQYF. As DNA, the CDR3 is TGCAGTGCGCCTGGACAGCCCGAAGAGACCCAGTACTTC.

This clonotype came up many times. The chain combines TRBV12-3 or TRBV12-4 with TRBJ1-5; no definite D call. The CDR3 is made up of 15 amino acids. Trimming stripped 2 bases from V and 7 bases from J, with 15 bases between. For the CDR3, the DNA is TGTGCCAGCAGTTTAAGTCAAGGGCACGACCAGCCCCAGCATTTT. It specifies CASSLSQGHDQPQHF.

This clonotype was recorded many times. The chain uses TRBV7-8 and TRBJ1-2; tentative D call: TRBD1 (5 bases). V lost 5 bases to trimming and J lost 8 bases, with 12 bases between them. This CDR3 is built from 12 residues. CDR1 is SGHVS, CDR2 FQNEAQ, per germline. This CDR3 reads CASSGSWGGYTF. The CDR3 bases are TGTGCCAGCAGCGGCTCCTGGGGGGGCTACACCTTC.

This clonotype was recorded a few times. The V and J genes are TRBV4-3 and TRBJ1-5; D remains ambiguous. The CDR3 is 15 residues long. The germline V gene has CDR1 LGHNA and CDR2 YSLEER. V was shortened by 0 bases and J by 4 bases, with 10 bases between the two germline ends. The CDR3 sequence is CASSQDFRVNQPQHF. In DNA form, the CDR3 reads TGCGCCAGCAGCCAAGATTTTAGGGTAAATCAGCCCCAGCATTTT.

This clonotype was picked up many times. This sequence joins TRBV30 and TRBJ2-7; 9 bases match TRBD1. CDR1 is GTSNPN, CDR2 SVGIG, per germline (reference sequence). This CDR3 region has 15 residues. Unmatched junction bases numbered 9, after V lost 4 bases and J lost 2 bases. DNA for the CDR3: TGTGCCTGGAAGGGGGACAGGGAGGGGGCCTACGAGCAGTACTTC. Its protein is CAWKGDREGAYEQYF.

In this sample, this clonotype turned up a few times. This chain uses TRBV19 with TRBJ1-5, with 8 bases identical to TRBD1. Germline values: CDR1 LNHDA, CDR2 SQIVND (reference sequence). The CDR3 runs 20 residues. With V trimmed by 6 bases and J by 0 bases, 19 bases remained unmatched. This chain's CDR3 is CASSPQSQGADWNSNQPQHF. As DNA, the CDR3 is TGTGCCAGTAGCCCCCAGAGTCAGGGGGCTGATTGGAATAGCAATCAGCCCCAGCATTTT.

This clonotype was seen a handful of times. The chain uses TRBV5-6 and TRBJ2-6, with D perhaps TRBD2 (5 bases). This CDR3 contains 15 residues. The germline gives CDR1 SGHDT, CDR2 YYEEEE. V was shortened by 4 bases and J by 2 bases, with 10 bases between the two germline ends. CDR3 coding DNA: TGTGCCAGCAGCCTACCGCGGGCTGGGGCCAACGTCCTGACTTTC. Its protein is CASSLPRAGANVLTF.

This clonotype appeared many times. The rearrangement joins TRBV6-6 to TRBJ2-5; D gene ambiguous. The CDR3 is made up of 14 amino acids. Germline CDR1 and CDR2: MNHNY and SVGAGI (reference sequence). The V end lost 4 bases, the J end lost 5 bases, and 14 bases lay between the germline ends. The CDR3: CASSSTLRKETQYF. The CDR3 DNA reads as TGTGCCAGCAGTTCTACCCTCCGGAAGGAGACCCAGTACTTC.

This clonotype occurred many times. This chain joins TRBV7-9 and TRBJ2-7; a weak D match, TRBD1 (7 bases). Germline lookup yields CDR1 SEHNR and CDR2 FQNEAQ (reference sequence). The CDR3 has 16 amino acids. V gave up 2 bases and J gave up 1 base, with 15 bases separating them. The CDR3 DNA follows: TGTGCCAGCAGCTTACTAGGAGGGGGCCTGTCCTACGAGCAGTACGTC. It specifies CASSLLGGGLSYEQYV.

As for this clonotype: A much larger clone differs by one base, so this may be a read error. This chain connects TRBV19 to TRBJ2-2; unclear D gene. This CDR3 has 14 residues. CDR1 and CDR2 (germline): LNHDA, SQIVND (reference sequence). Trimming stripped 6 bases from V and 3 bases from J, with 11 bases between. The CDR3 nucleotides read TGTGCCAGTAGCCGACGCGCGGACACCGGGGAGCTGTTTTTT. Protein product: CASSRRADTGELFF.

This clonotype was observed many times. The genes are TRBV10-2 and TRBJ1-5; D is uncertain. The V gene's germline CDR1 is WSHSY and CDR2 SAAADI. This CDR3 is 14 amino acids long. Trimming stripped 9 bases from V and 0 bases from J, with 12 bases between. CDR3 sequence: CASLDTNSNQPQHF. CDR3 nucleotides: TGCGCCAGTCTAGACACCAATAGCAATCAGCCCCAGCATTTT.

Comment on this clonotype: A much more abundant neighbour one base away suggests this may be a read error. This chain connects TRBV20-1 to TRBJ1-4; no firm D call. Germline V gene data show CDR1 as DFQATT and CDR2 as SNEGSKA (reference sequence). This CDR3 is built from 14 residues. V was clipped by 3 bases and J by 4 bases, with 12 bases between them. CDR3 residues: CSASSYRNNEKLFF. CDR3 DNA: TGCAGTGCTAGTTCCTACCGGAATAATGAAAAACTGTTTTTT.

In this sample, this clonotype turned up many times. The chain uses TRBV6-1 and TRBJ1-2; 7 bases are a match to TRBD1. This CDR3 region has 15 residues. V was pared by 6 bases and J by 0 bases, with 7 bases of the junction left unmatched. Germline CDR1 MNHNS, CDR2 SASEGT. CDR3 coding DNA: TGTGCCAGCAGGACAGGGACCCCCTCTAACTATGGCTACACCTTC. Translation: CASRTGTPSNYGYTF.